Following are 22 T cell receptor beta chains from one sample sequenced in a study of T cell responses to AZD1222 COVID-19 vaccine. Produced via immunoSEQ multiplex PCR; TCRdb's table is partial and in-frame only. The sample consists of 160,000 or so clones, 75% to 95% of them appearing once. The sequencing here drew on peripheral blood, taken on day 0 of AZD1222 vaccination. These TCRs come from an adult in good health.

The rearrangement uses TRBV2 and TRBJ1-2, with unresolved D. V shed 5 bases and J shed 2 bases, with 15 bases lying between them. The CDR3 contains 15 residues. The germline V gene has CDR1 SNHLY and CDR2 FYNNEI. The CDR3 coding sequence is TGTGCCAGCAGTATTTGGACCATGAGCAACTATGGCTACACCTTC. Its translation: CASSIWTMSNYGYTF.

The chain recombines TRBV18 with TRBJ2-2, with TRBD2 matching over 9 bases. CDR1 and CDR2 from the germline V gene are KGHSH and LQKENI. The CDR3 length is 15 residues. The trim removed 3 bases at V and 6 bases at J, leaving 5 bases unmatched. The CDR3 DNA sequence: TGTGCCAGCTCACCGATAGCGGGAGCGGCCGGGGAGCTGTTTTTT. This sequence encodes CASSPIAGAAGELFF. The complete variable domain, with remaining parts taken from reference TRBV18 and TRBJ2-2, reads NAGVMQNPRHLVRRRGQEARLRCSPMKGHSHVYWYRQLPEEGLKFMVYLQKENIIDESGMPKERFSAEFPKEGPSILRIQQVVRGDSAAYFCASSPIAGAAGELFFGEGSRLTVL.

This chain connects TRBV5-6 to TRBJ2-5; the D gene is possibly TRBD1 (5 bases). The germline CDR1 and CDR2 sequences are SGHDT and YYEEEE. Trimming shortened V by 1 base and J by 3 bases, and 13 bases separated the two germline ends. The CDR3 extends over 15 amino acids. CDR3 in amino acids: CASSLRGRVKETQYF. The CDR3 DNA reads as TGTGCCAGCAGCTTGAGGGGTAGAGTAAAAGAGACCCAGTACTTC.

The chain joins TRBV19 to TRBJ2-1; D gene uncertain. CDR1 is LNHDA and CDR2 is SQIVND in the germline V gene (reference sequence). CDR3 size: 14 residues. V dropped 3 bases and J dropped 0 bases, with 6 bases sitting between them. The CDR3 loop is CASSIVSSYNEQFF. The CDR3 DNA reads TGTGCCAGTAGTATCGTATCCTCCTACAATGAGCAGTTCTTC. The whole variable domain, remainder taken from reference TRBV19 and TRBJ2-1, is DGGITQSPKYLFRKEGQNVTLSCEQNLNHDAMYWYRQDPGQGLRLIYYSQIVNDFQKGDIAEGYSVSREKKESFPLTVTSAQKNPTAFYLCASSIVSSYNEQFFGPGTRLTVL.

The chain joins TRBV24-1 to TRBJ2-3, with D possibly TRBD1 on 6 matching bases. With 3 bases removed from V and 3 bases from J, the gap between germline ends came to 18 bases. Germline loops: CDR1 KGHDR, CDR2 SFDVKD. The CDR3 is 17 residues long. CDR3 in DNA: TGTGCCACCAGTGATAACAGGGCACAGACTGGGACAGATACGCAGTATTTT. Translating gives CATSDNRAQTGTDTQYF.

The V call is TRBV14, the J call TRBJ2-7; D is uncertain. Germline-derived CDR1 and CDR2 are SGHDN and FVKESK. The CDR3 contains 13 residues. V was pared by 1 base and J by 4 bases, with 8 bases between. The CDR3 DNA follows: TGTGCCAGCAGCCAAGGTATGACTTACGAGCAGTACTTC. Translating gives CASSQGMTYEQYF.

This chain connects TRBV10-3 to TRBJ2-7; 10 bases map to TRBD1. V was pared by 3 bases and J by 2 bases, with 16 bases of the junction left unmatched. The CDR3 is 19 amino acids. Germline V gene data show CDR1 as ENHRY and CDR2 as SYGVKD. CDR3 protein: CAISDFGQGDNTDPYEQYF. DNA of the CDR3: TGTGCCATCAGTGACTTCGGACAGGGGGACAATACCGACCCCTACGAGCAGTACTTC.

V and J are TRBV7-8 and TRBJ2-1; D is perhaps TRBD1 (5 bases). V shed 9 bases and J shed 2 bases, with 14 bases lying between them. Germline CDR1 SGHVS, CDR2 FQNEAQ. The CDR3 runs 14 residues. This CDR3 reads CASTTGNPYNEQFF. CDR3 in DNA: TGTGCCAGTACAACAGGAAACCCCTACAATGAGCAGTTCTTC.

This rearrangement joins TRBV4-3 to TRBJ2-2; weak D call: TRBD1 (6 bases). With 4 bases removed from V and 3 bases from J, the gap between germline ends came to 12 bases. Germline-derived CDR1 and CDR2 are LGHNA and YSLEER. There are 15 residues in the CDR3. In DNA, the CDR3 is TGCGCCAGCAGCCCGGACAGAGGGTACACCGGGGAGCTGTTTTTT. Protein sequence: CASSPDRGYTGELFF.

This chain connects TRBV12-3 or TRBV12-4 to TRBJ2-7; TRBD1 matches 7 bases. Trimming took 6 bases from V and 5 from J; bases not matched to a gene: 7. The CDR3 runs 13 residues. The CDR3 bases are TGTGCCAGCAGGCCGACAGGGAACCACGAGCAGTACTTC. Its protein is CASRPTGNHEQYF.

The chain employs TRBV27 and TRBJ1-1; D might be TRBD1 (5 bases). CDR1 is MNHEY and CDR2 is SMNVEV in the germline V gene (reference sequence). The CDR3 is 15 amino acids. Trimming took off 0 bases at V and 5 bases at J, with 13 bases between the two ends. DNA for the CDR3: TGTGCCAGCAGTTTATCCCAAAAGGGGCTGACTGAAGCTTTCTTT. Protein sequence: CASSLSQKGLTEAFF.

This sequence joins TRBV7-7 and TRBJ2-1, with TRBD1 identical over 12 bases. The CDR3 is made up of 15 amino acids. V was clipped by 4 bases and J by 8 bases; unmatched bases: 6. The germline V gene has CDR1 SSHAT and CDR2 FNYEAQ (reference sequence). This CDR3 reads CASSYGTGGEDEQFF. As DNA, the CDR3 is TGTGCCAGCAGCTACGGGACAGGGGGCGAGGATGAGCAGTTCTTC.

The CDR3: CASRDTDTQYF. The DNA of the CDR3 is TGTGCCAGCAGGGACACAGATACGCAGTATTTT. The chain has TRBV7-8 and TRBJ2-3; D is undetermined. The CDR3 has 11 amino acids. Trimming shortened V by 6 bases and J by 2 bases, and 3 bases separated the two germline ends. CDR1 is SGHVS, CDR2 FQNEAQ, per germline.

The chain uses TRBV28 and TRBJ2-7; the D gene could be TRBD1 or TRBD2 (7 bases each). V lost 2 bases and J 7 bases, leaving 24 bases between the germline ends. The germline gives CDR1 MDHEN, CDR2 SYDVKM. The CDR3 consists of 17 residues. The CDR3 sequence: CASSLRSGGRARGEQYF. The CDR3 DNA reads TGTGCCAGCAGTTTAAGATCAGGGGGGAGGGCCAGAGGTGAGCAGTACTTC.

V and J are TRBV6-5 and TRBJ1-6; D gene unclear. V was shortened by 8 bases and J by 6 bases, with 5 bases between the two germline ends. The CDR3 is 11 residues long. From germline, CDR1 is MNHEY and CDR2 SVGAGI. CDR3 sequence reads: CASGTNSPLHF. In nucleotides, the CDR3 is TGTGCCAGCGGAACTAATTCACCCCTCCACTTT.

J is TRBJ1-5 and V is TRBV19; D possibly corresponds to TRBD1 (5 bases). The CDR3 totals 14 residues. The V end was cut by 7 bases, the J end by 2 bases, with 12 bases between. Germline CDR1 and CDR2: LNHDA and SQIVND (reference sequence). For the CDR3, the DNA is TGTGCCAGTACCAGGGACCTCGGCAATCAGCCCCAGCATTTT. Translating gives CASTRDLGNQPQHF.

The chain recombines TRBV6-5 with TRBJ1-5; 8 nucleotides match TRBD1. Unmatched junction bases numbered 4, after V lost 10 bases and J lost 2 bases. The CDR3 is 13 amino acids. CDR1 MNHEY and CDR2 SVGAGI come from the germline V gene. The CDR3 DNA is TGTGCCACTCGGACAGGGCGCAATCAGCCCCAGCATTTT. It encodes CATRTGRNQPQHF.

The rearrangement links TRBV4-3 to TRBJ2-1; 10 bases are shared with TRBD2. The CDR3 sequence is 16 residues long. Trimming at V came to 0 bases and at J to 2 bases, leaving 1 base not matched to a gene. Germline CDR1 is LGHNA and CDR2 is YSLEER. The CDR3 reads CASSQEGLAAYNEQFF. In DNA form, the CDR3 reads TGCGCCAGCAGCCAAGAAGGACTAGCGGCCTACAATGAGCAGTTCTTC.

The rearrangement links TRBV19 to TRBJ2-3; D is unclear. There are 14 residues in the CDR3. Germline V gives CDR1 LNHDA, CDR2 SQIVND (reference sequence). Trimming removed 0 bases from V and 0 bases from J, with 4 bases in between. This CDR3 reads CASSIDLSTDTQYF. The CDR3 bases are TGTGCCAGTAGTATAGACCTTAGCACAGATACGCAGTATTTT. The variable domain in full, completed from reference TRBV19 and TRBJ2-3, reads DGGITQSPKYLFRKEGQNVTLSCEQNLNHDAMYWYRQDPGQGLRLIYYSQIVNDFQKGDIAEGYSVSREKKESFPLTVTSAQKNPTAFYLCASSIDLSTDTQYFGPGTRLTVL.

The chain combines TRBV14 with TRBJ1-1, with 11 bases fitting TRBD1. Losses at the gene ends were 4 bases for V and 1 base for J; bases not matched to a gene: 5. Germline CDR1 and CDR2: SGHDN and FVKESK. The CDR3 is made up of 16 amino acids. In nucleotides, the CDR3 is TGTGCCAGCAGCCGCGGACAGGGGGCCCCGAACACTGAAGCTTTCTTT. Its translation: CASSRGQGAPNTEAFF.

The chain recombines TRBV7-3 with TRBJ2-3; 10 nucleotides align to TRBD2. Germline CDR1 and CDR2: SGHTA and FQGTGA. This CDR3 region has 18 residues. V trimming: 4 bases; J trimming: 2 bases; junction bases outside the gene matches: 12. The CDR3 sequence: CASSSLPRTSGATDTQYF. The DNA for the CDR3 is TGTGCCAGCAGCTCCCTCCCTAGGACTAGCGGTGCCACAGATACGCAGTATTTT.

This chain connects TRBV4-2 to TRBJ2-5, with D possibly being TRBD1 or TRBD2 (5 bases each). The CDR3 is made up of 15 amino acids. Per the germline V gene, CDR1 is LGHNA and CDR2 is YNFKEQ. With 2 bases removed from V and 10 bases from J, the gap between germline ends came to 20 bases. CDR3 amino acids: CASSQNPSQGRDQYF. Written as DNA, the CDR3 is TGTGCCAGCAGCCAAAATCCTAGCCAGGGCAGGGACCAGTACTTC.